This TCR beta chain stems from a study of cytomegalovirus exposure and HLA in healthy donors. With 60 Vbeta and 13 Jbeta primers, the PCR was carried out. TCRdb's copy holds only in-frame clones and misses some; the assay was immunoSEQ multiplex PCR. The data hold 130,000 to 150,000 clones, with less than 85% observed a single time. Germline V gene data show CDR1 as SGHNT and CDR2 as YYREEE (reference sequence). CDR3 length: 15 residues. The J segment lost 8 bases and the V segment lost 0 bases, leaving 7 bases of the junction unmatched. Study results and limitations: Earlier analysis looked at TCR beta V segments, and most were productive about 87% or about 30% of the time.

Concerning this clone itself: Its target is not known.

What was sequenced was PBMCs. V usage is TRBV5-4 and J usage is TRBJ2-1; 8 bases align to TRBD2. This TCR was recovered from a young man in good health and CMV-seropositive. CDR3 sequence: CASSLDVTSVYEQFF. The CDR3 region has the DNA TGTGCCAGCAGCTTGGATGTGACTAGCGTCTATGAGCAGTTCTTC. The whole variable domain, remainder taken from reference TRBV5-4 and TRBJ2-1, is ETGVTQSPTHLIKTRGQQVTLRCSSQSGHNTVSWYQQALGQGPQFIFQYYREEENGRGNFPPRFSGLQFPNYSSELNVNALELDDSALYLCASSLDVTSVYEQFFGPGTRLTVL.